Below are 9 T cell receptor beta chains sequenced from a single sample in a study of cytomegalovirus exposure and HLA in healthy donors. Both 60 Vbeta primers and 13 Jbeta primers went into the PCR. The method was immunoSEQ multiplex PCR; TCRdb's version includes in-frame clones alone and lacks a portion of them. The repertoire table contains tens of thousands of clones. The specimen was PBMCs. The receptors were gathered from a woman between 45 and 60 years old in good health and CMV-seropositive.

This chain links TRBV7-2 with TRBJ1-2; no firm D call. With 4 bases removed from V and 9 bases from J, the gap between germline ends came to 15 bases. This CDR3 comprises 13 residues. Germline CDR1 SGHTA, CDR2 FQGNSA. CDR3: CASSSPAGLSYTF. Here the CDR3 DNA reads TGTGCCAGCAGCTCCCCTGCTGGGCTGAGCTACACCTTC.

Here the CDR3 reads CASSYAGGGRAQYF. CDR3 nucleotide sequence: TGTGCCAGCAGTTATGCGGGAGGTGGGCGGGCCCAGTACTTC. The chain links TRBV6-5 to TRBJ2-5, with 8 bases fitting TRBD2. The germline CDR1 and CDR2 sequences are MNHEY and SVGAGI. The CDR3 covers 14 residues. V dropped 3 bases and J dropped 9; count of bases not matched to a gene: 9.

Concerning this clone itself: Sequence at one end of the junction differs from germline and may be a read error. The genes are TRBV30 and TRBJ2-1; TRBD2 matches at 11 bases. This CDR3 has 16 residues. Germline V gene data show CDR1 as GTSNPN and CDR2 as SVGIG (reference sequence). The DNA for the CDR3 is TGTGCCTCCGGGACTAGCGGAGGGGGCTCCGACAATGAGCAGTTCTTC. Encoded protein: CASGTSGGGSDNEQFF.

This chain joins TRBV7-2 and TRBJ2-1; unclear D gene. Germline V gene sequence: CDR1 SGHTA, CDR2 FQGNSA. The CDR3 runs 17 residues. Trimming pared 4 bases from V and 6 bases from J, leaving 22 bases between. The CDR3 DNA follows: TGTGCCAGCAGCTCCTCTCCCCGGTCCTCCCCCGTCAATGAGCAGTTCTTC. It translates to CASSSSPRSSPVNEQFF. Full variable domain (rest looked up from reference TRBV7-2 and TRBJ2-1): GAGVSQSPSNKVTEKGKDVELRCDPISGHTALYWYRQSLGQGLEFLIYFQGNSAPDKSGLPSDRFSAERTGGSVSTLTIQRTQQEDSAVYLCASSSSPRSSPVNEQFFGPGTRLTVL.

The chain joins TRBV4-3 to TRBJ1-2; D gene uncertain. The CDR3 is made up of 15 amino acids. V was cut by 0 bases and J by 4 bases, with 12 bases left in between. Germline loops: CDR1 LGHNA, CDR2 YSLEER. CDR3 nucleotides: TGCGCCAGCAGCCAAGATCTTGAAGTGGCCTATGGCTACACCTTC. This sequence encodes CASSQDLEVAYGYTF.

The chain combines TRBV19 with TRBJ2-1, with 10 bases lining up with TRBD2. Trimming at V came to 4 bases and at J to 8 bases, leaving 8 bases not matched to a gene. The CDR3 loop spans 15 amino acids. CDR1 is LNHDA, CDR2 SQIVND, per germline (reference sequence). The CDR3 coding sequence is TGTGCCAGTAGTAACCCAGCGGGAGGGGTCTATGAGCAGTTCTTC. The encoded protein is CASSNPAGGVYEQFF.

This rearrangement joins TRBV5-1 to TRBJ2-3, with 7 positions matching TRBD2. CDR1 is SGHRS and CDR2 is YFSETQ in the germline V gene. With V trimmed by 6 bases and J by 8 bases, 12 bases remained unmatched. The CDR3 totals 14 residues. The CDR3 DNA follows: TGCGCCAGCACCCCGACTAGCAGTGGGGCTACGCAGTATTTT. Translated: CASTPTSSGATQYF.

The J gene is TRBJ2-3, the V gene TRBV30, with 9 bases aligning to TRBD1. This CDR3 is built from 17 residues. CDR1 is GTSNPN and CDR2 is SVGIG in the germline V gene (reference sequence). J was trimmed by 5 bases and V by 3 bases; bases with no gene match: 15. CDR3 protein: CAWRRQASGTGRDTQYF. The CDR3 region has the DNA TGTGCCTGGAGGAGACAAGCATCCGGGACAGGGAGAGATACGCAGTATTTT.

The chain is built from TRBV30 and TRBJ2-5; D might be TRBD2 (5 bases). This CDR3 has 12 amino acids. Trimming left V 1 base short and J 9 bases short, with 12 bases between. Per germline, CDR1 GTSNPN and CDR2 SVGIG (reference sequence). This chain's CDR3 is CAWSAPPRAQYF. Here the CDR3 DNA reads TGTGCCTGGAGTGCCCCCCCGAGGGCCCAGTACTTC.